Below are 32 T cell receptor beta chains sequenced from a single sample in a study of T cells after yellow fever vaccination. TCRdb independently ran MiXCR on the 5' RACE reads; one entry per CDR3 protein. This sample has 250,000 to 350,000 distinct CDR3 sequences; under 9% occur once, and the top ten carry around 3.1%. The starting material was CD4+ T cells sorted from PBMCs, obtained 5 days after the yellow fever booster vaccination. The receptors derive from a man aged 18 to 30 who received the YFV17D yellow fever vaccine.

This clonotype came up a few times. The rearrangement uses TRBV7-9 and TRBJ2-7; no reliable D call. Germline CDR1 is SEHNR and CDR2 is FQNEAQ (reference sequence). This CDR3 contains 11 residues. Trimming cost V 5 bases and J 6 bases, with 8 bases left between them. CDR3 in amino acids: CASSPWGEQYF. CDR3 coding DNA: TGTGCCAGCAGCCCCTGGGGCGAGCAGTACTTC.

This clonotype turned up a few times. The chain joins TRBV7-3 to TRBJ1-1, with D hard to call. Germline V gene sequence: CDR1 SGHTA, CDR2 FQGTGA. Trimming removed 5 bases at V and 4 bases at J, with 11 bases between. The length of the CDR3 is 13 residues. CDR3 sequence (DNA): TGTGCCAGCAGCCCGAGCGCCCCCACTGAAGCTTTCTTT. Protein: CASSPSAPTEAFF. The full variable domain, its missing parts supplied by reference TRBV7-3 and TRBJ1-1, is GAGVSQTPSNKVTEKGKYVELRCDPISGHTALYWYRQSLGQGPEFLIYFQGTGAADDSGLPNDRFFAVRPEGSVSTLKIQRTERGDSAVYLCASSPSAPTEAFFGQGTRLTVV.

There are many counts of this clonotype. V gene TRBV7-2 combines with J gene TRBJ2-7, with D perhaps being TRBD1 or TRBD2 (5 bases each). Germline loops: CDR1 SGHTA, CDR2 FQGNSA. CDR3 length: 14 amino acids. V was cut by 4 bases and J by 6 bases, with 16 bases left in between. CDR3 nucleotide sequence: TGTGCCAGCAGCTCGCACCCTATTGGGGGCGAGCAGTACTTC. Its protein is CASSSHPIGGEQYF. The whole variable domain, filled in from reference TRBV7-2 and TRBJ2-7, reads GAGVSQSPSNKVTEKGKDVELRCDPISGHTALYWYRQSLGQGLEFLIYFQGNSAPDKSGLPSDRFSAERTGGSVSTLTIQRTQQEDSAVYLCASSSHPIGGEQYFGPGTRLTVT.

This sequence joins TRBV3-1 and TRBJ2-1; TRBD2 agrees at 9 bases. The CDR3 runs 16 residues. The germline V gene has CDR1 LGHDT and CDR2 YNNKEL (reference sequence). V lost 4 bases and J lost 6; bases outside the gene matches: 10. The CDR3 loop reads CASSPRVAGDLNEQFF. CDR3 nucleotides: TGTGCCAGCAGCCCCAGGGTAGCGGGGGACCTCAATGAGCAGTTCTTC.

This clonotype occurred many times. The rearrangement joins TRBV25-1 to TRBJ1-2; 8 positions agree with TRBD1. Germline V gene data show CDR1 as MGHDK and CDR2 as SYGVNS. This CDR3 is built from 14 residues. V lost 5 bases, J lost 0 bases, and 2 bases stayed unmatched. CDR3: CASSTGGSNYGYTF. The CDR3, as DNA: TGTGCCAGCAGTACAGGGGGATCTAACTATGGCTACACCTTC.

Only a few counts were recorded for this clonotype. The V gene is TRBV20-1, the J gene TRBJ2-1; D remains unclear. Germline loops: CDR1 DFQATT, CDR2 SNEGSKA (reference sequence). The CDR3 has 15 amino acids. Trimming shortened V by 7 bases and J by 2 bases, and 18 bases separated the two germline ends. This CDR3 reads CSVIPGLGPYNEQFF. CDR3 bases: TGCAGTGTTATACCGGGTTTGGGTCCCTACAATGAGCAGTTCTTC.

In its sample, this clonotype was seen a few times. The J gene is TRBJ1-1, the V gene TRBV18, with D hard to call. Germline lookup yields CDR1 KGHSH and CDR2 LQKENI. The CDR3 contains 12 residues. Trimming cost V 5 bases and J 7 bases, with 11 bases left between them. The CDR3 nucleotides read TGTGCCAGCTCATCGACGGGGAGTGAAGCTTTCTTT. The encoded protein is CASSSTGSEAFF.

The sample holds a few counts of this clonotype. This sequence joins TRBV28 and TRBJ2-5; 11 bases agree with TRBD1. V trimming: 5 bases; J trimming: 5 bases; junction bases outside the gene matches: 7. CDR3 size: 15 residues. Germline lookup yields CDR1 MDHEN and CDR2 SYDVKM. DNA for the CDR3: TGTGCCAGCAGTCCCCGGACAGGGGGCCGGGAGACCCAGTACTTC. Encoded protein: CASSPRTGGRETQYF.

This clonotype was seen ten or more times. The chain joins TRBV5-1 to TRBJ2-1; the match to TRBD2 covers 7 bases. J gave up 9 bases and V 4 bases, and 7 bases lay outside the gene matches. The CDR3 extends over 13 amino acids. The germline V gene encodes CDR1 SGHRS and CDR2 YFSETQ. The DNA of the CDR3 is TGCGCCAGCAGCCACAGCGGGGCTTCTGAGCAGTTCTTC. Its translation: CASSHSGASEQFF.

This clonotype was observed many times. The rearrangement links TRBV7-9 to TRBJ1-1; D is uncertain. This CDR3 region has 16 residues. V dropped 3 bases and J dropped 1 base, with 15 bases sitting between them. The germline gives CDR1 SEHNR, CDR2 FQNEAQ (reference sequence). The CDR3 reads CASSFRGAYWNTEAFF. The DNA for the CDR3 is TGTGCCAGCAGCTTCCGGGGAGCTTATTGGAACACTGAAGCTTTCTTT.

The gene calls are TRBV6-6 and TRBJ2-3; D uncertain. This CDR3 is 13 amino acids long. Trimming removed 5 bases at V and 5 bases at J, with 11 bases between. CDR1 is MNHNY, CDR2 SVGAGI, per germline (reference sequence). CDR3 nucleotide sequence: TGTGCCAGCAGTCTTGACGCCCAAGATACGCAGTATTTT. Translated: CASSLDAQDTQYF.

This clonotype has a handful of counts. J is TRBJ2-3 and V is TRBV5-1; D perhaps matches TRBD2 (6 bases). The germline gives CDR1 SGHRS, CDR2 YFSETQ. The V end was cut by 0 bases, the J end by 5 bases, with 10 bases between. The CDR3 extends over 14 amino acids. The CDR3 DNA is TGCGCCAGCAGCTTGGGACTAGACAAAGATACGCAGTATTTT. This gives the protein CASSLGLDKDTQYF.

This clonotype was observed a few times. This sequence joins TRBV2 and TRBJ2-2, with TRBD1 matching over 7 bases. Looked up from germline, CDR1 is SNHLY and CDR2 is FYNNEI. Trimming took 6 bases from V and 7 from J; bases not matched to a gene: 11. The CDR3 extends over 15 amino acids. The CDR3 loop reads CASRPETGINGELFF. The CDR3 DNA is TGTGCCAGCAGACCTGAGACAGGGATAAACGGGGAGCTGTTTTTT.

The chain has TRBV29-1 and TRBJ2-4, with D perhaps matching TRBD1 (5 bases). The V gene's germline CDR1 is SQVTM and CDR2 ANQGSEA. V was trimmed by 1 base and J by 4 bases, leaving 8 bases between them. There are 13 residues in the CDR3. CDR3 loop: CSVEGAGKNIQYF. In DNA form, the CDR3 reads TGCAGCGTTGAAGGAGCAGGGAAAAACATTCAGTACTTC.

The chain has TRBV10-3 and TRBJ2-5; 13 nucleotides agree with TRBD2. The CDR3 covers 16 residues. The V gene end was trimmed by 6 bases and the J gene end by 2 bases; junction bases not matched to a gene: 6. CDR1 is ENHRY, CDR2 SYGVKD, per germline. The CDR3 DNA reads as TGTGCCATCAGGGGGACTAGCGGGGATCCACAAGAGACCCAGTACTTC. This gives the protein CAIRGTSGDPQETQYF.

This clonotype appeared a few times. The DNA of the CDR3 is TGCAGTGCTAGCCCCCATGGGGGCCCAGATACGCAGTATTTT. It yields the protein CSASPHGGPDTQYF. This chain connects TRBV20-1 to TRBJ2-3; D is possibly TRBD1 (6 bases). The CDR3 spans 14 residues. V dropped 3 bases and J dropped 4 bases, with 14 bases sitting between them. Per germline, CDR1 DFQATT and CDR2 SNEGSKA (reference sequence).

This clonotype appeared a few times. The chain recombines TRBV7-9 with TRBJ2-1; D is possibly TRBD1 or TRBD2 (5 bases each). This CDR3 has 17 amino acids. Deletions cut 4 bases from V and 0 bases from J, with 16 bases between. From germline, CDR1 is SEHNR and CDR2 FQNEAQ (reference sequence). The CDR3 nucleotides read TGTGCCAGCAGCTCCTCGTGGGGGACCCTCTCCTACAATGAGCAGTTCTTC. This encodes CASSSSWGTLSYNEQFF.

This clonotype was counted at least ten times. V is TRBV19 and J is TRBJ1-4, with 7 bases matching TRBD1. This CDR3 is 14 amino acids long. Germline V gene data show CDR1 as LNHDA and CDR2 as SQIVND (reference sequence). Trimming took 6 bases from V and 6 from J; bases not matched to a gene: 7. The CDR3 protein is CASSPRDSYEKLFF. In nucleotides, the CDR3 is TGTGCCAGTAGCCCCCGGGACAGCTATGAAAAACTGTTTTTT.

This chain links TRBV18 with TRBJ2-5, with D unresolved. The germline gives CDR1 KGHSH, CDR2 LQKENI. The CDR3 sequence is 11 residues long. Trimming cost V 2 bases and J 6 bases, with 4 bases left between them. CDR3 sequence (DNA): TGTGCCAGCTCACCAGAAAAGACCCAGTACTTC. Translated, it gives CASSPEKTQYF.

V usage is TRBV7-2 and J usage is TRBJ1-2, with 7 bases matching TRBD1. Germline CDR1 is SGHTA and CDR2 is FQGNSA. CDR3 length: 13 amino acids. The V segment lost 4 bases and the J segment 6 bases; nucleotides outside the gene matches: 5. CDR3 bases: TGTGCCAGCAGCTCACAGGGGATCCATGGCTACACCTTC. The encoded protein is CASSSQGIHGYTF. Variable domain in full (rest from reference TRBV7-2 and TRBJ1-2): GAGVSQSPSNKVTEKGKDVELRCDPISGHTALYWYRQSLGQGLEFLIYFQGNSAPDKSGLPSDRFSAERTGGSVSTLTIQRTQQEDSAVYLCASSSQGIHGYTFGSGTRLTVV.

This sequence joins TRBV6-1 and TRBJ2-1, with D possibly matching TRBD2 (6 bases). This CDR3 contains 13 residues. From germline, CDR1 is MNHNS and CDR2 SASEGT. V shed 8 bases and J shed 8 bases, with 16 bases lying between them. CDR3: CASGLQTRDEQFF. The CDR3 DNA is TGTGCCAGCGGGTTGCAGACTAGGGATGAGCAGTTCTTC.

The sample holds a few counts of this clonotype. V and J are TRBV5-6 and TRBJ2-7; D unclear. This CDR3 has 13 residues. V lost 6 bases, J lost 1 base, and 11 bases lay in between. From germline, CDR1 is SGHDT and CDR2 YYEEEE. The CDR3 coding sequence is TGTGCCAGCACCTCCTCTCGGTCCTACGAGCAGTACGTC. Protein product: CASTSSRSYEQYV.

This clonotype has a handful of counts. The CDR3 bases are TGTGCCAGCAGAGGAGCGGGGGGCCACCTTGCCTACGAGCAGTACGTC. The encoded protein is CASRGAGGHLAYEQYV. The chain couples TRBV28 to TRBJ2-7; 9 bases align to TRBD2. Germline CDR1 reads MDHEN; CDR2 reads SYDVKM. This CDR3 is 16 amino acids long. V lost 6 bases, J lost 2 bases, and 11 bases stayed unmatched.

This clonotype was counted at least ten times. The rearrangement joins TRBV18 to TRBJ2-1; tentatively, D is TRBD1 (5 bases). This CDR3 is built from 14 residues. V dropped 1 base and J dropped 7 bases, with 11 bases sitting between them. The V gene's germline CDR1 is KGHSH and CDR2 LQKENI. CDR3 sequence: CASSPQGLGNEQFF. CDR3 nucleotides: TGTGCCAGCTCACCACAGGGGCTCGGGAATGAGCAGTTCTTC.

The DNA of the CDR3 is TGCAGCGTTGAAAGGCGACTGGCAACGGATGAGCAGTTCTTC. Its protein is CSVERRLATDEQFF. The chain uses TRBV29-1 and TRBJ2-1; D gene uncertain. V lost 2 bases and J lost 8, with 16 bases in between. Germline V gene lookup returns CDR1 SQVTM and CDR2 ANQGSEA. This CDR3 contains 14 residues.

This rearrangement joins TRBV7-2 to TRBJ2-1; TRBD2 aligns across 9 bases. V was clipped by 3 bases and J by 7 bases; unmatched bases: 10. The CDR3 totals 16 residues. The germline V gene encodes CDR1 SGHTA and CDR2 FQGNSA. Here the CDR3 reads CASSLAGGGAANEQFF. CDR3 DNA sequence: TGTGCCAGCAGCTTGGCCGGCGGGGGGGCGGCAAATGAGCAGTTCTTC.

This chain links TRBV7-9 with TRBJ1-2, with D possibly being TRBD1 (5 bases). Germline CDR1 SEHNR, CDR2 FQNEAQ (reference sequence). The CDR3 is 14 amino acids. Trimming removed 8 bases at V and 7 bases at J, with 20 bases between. CDR3 protein: CASPTADQGAGYTF. The CDR3 nucleotides are TGTGCCAGCCCCACCGCCGATCAGGGTGCTGGCTACACCTTC.

The chain recombines TRBV4-2 with TRBJ2-5, with 13 nucleotides matching TRBD2. The V segment lost 2 bases and the J segment 2 bases; nucleotides outside the gene matches: 2. The CDR3 length is 16 residues. Germline lookup yields CDR1 LGHNA and CDR2 YNFKEQ. The CDR3 DNA follows: TGTGCCAGCAGCCAACGACTAGCGGGGGGACAAGAGACCCAGTACTTC. Protein sequence: CASSQRLAGGQETQYF.

This clonotype has just a few counts. The chain recombines TRBV11-2 with TRBJ2-1; 8 bases fit TRBD1. Germline CDR1 is SGHAT and CDR2 is FQNNGV. The length of the CDR3 is 15 residues. The J segment lost 3 bases and the V segment lost 3 bases, leaving 4 bases of the junction unmatched. The CDR3 bases are TGTGCCAGCAGCTTTGGGACAGGAAACTACAATGAGCAGTTCTTC. As protein: CASSFGTGNYNEQFF.

The table lists this clonotype with a few counts. This sequence joins TRBV2 and TRBJ1-1; a possible D gene is TRBD1 (5 bases). Looked up from germline, CDR1 is SNHLY and CDR2 is FYNNEI. The germline V and J ends were trimmed by 7 bases and 3 bases, with 12 bases remaining between them. This CDR3 spans 13 amino acids. This CDR3 is CASTFRGDTEAFF. Here the CDR3 DNA reads TGTGCCAGCACATTTCGGGGGGACACTGAAGCTTTCTTT.

V is TRBV6-1 and J is TRBJ2-3; D is unresolved. V lost 4 bases to trimming and J lost 2 bases, with 7 bases between them. The V gene's germline CDR1 is MNHNS and CDR2 SASEGT. CDR3 size: 13 residues. The CDR3 is CASSASTTDTQYF. CDR3 in DNA: TGTGCCAGCAGTGCCTCCACCACAGATACGCAGTATTTT.

This clonotype was detected a few times. The chain has TRBV6-5 and TRBJ2-5, with D tentatively TRBD2 (5 bases). V was cut by 4 bases and J by 5 bases, with 14 bases left in between. Germline lookup yields CDR1 MNHEY and CDR2 SVGAGI. The CDR3 extends over 14 amino acids. The CDR3 sequence is CASSSTPGVETQYF. Here the CDR3 DNA reads TGTGCCAGCAGTTCCACCCCCGGGGTCGAGACCCAGTACTTC.